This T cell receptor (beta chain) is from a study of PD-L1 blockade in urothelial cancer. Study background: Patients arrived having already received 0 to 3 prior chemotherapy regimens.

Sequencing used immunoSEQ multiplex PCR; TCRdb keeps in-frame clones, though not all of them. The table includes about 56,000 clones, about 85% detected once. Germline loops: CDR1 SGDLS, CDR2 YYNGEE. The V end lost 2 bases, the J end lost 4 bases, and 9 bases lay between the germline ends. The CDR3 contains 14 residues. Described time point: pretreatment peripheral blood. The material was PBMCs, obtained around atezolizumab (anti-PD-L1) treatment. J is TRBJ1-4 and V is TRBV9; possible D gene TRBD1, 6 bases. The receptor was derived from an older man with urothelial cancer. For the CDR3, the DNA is TGTGCCAGCAGCGTTGGGGGCTATAATGAAAAACTGTTTTTT. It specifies CASSVGGYNEKLFF.